This passage covers 19 T cell receptor beta chains from one sample sequenced in a study of T cell changes during pregnancy in multiple sclerosis. The repertoire was sequenced with immunoSEQ multiplex PCR; TCRdb's copy has only in-frame clones and lacks some. This sample carries 35,000 to 50,000 clones, around 90% of them seen once, and the ten largest clones take around 0.5%. The specimen was CD4+ T cells from peripheral blood mononuclear cells, collected in the third trimester of pregnancy. These receptors were obtained from a female donor in good health, enrolled as a control in a pregnancy study.

The V and J genes are TRBV10-3 and TRBJ1-4; D not certain. CDR3 length equals 14 residues. Germline loops: CDR1 ENHRY, CDR2 SYGVKD. Between the trimmed V and J ends, which lost 3 bases and 4 bases, there was a span of 9 bases. The chain's CDR3 is CAISDSTGNEKLFF. The CDR3 DNA is TGTGCCATCAGTGACTCAACGGGTAATGAAAAACTGTTTTTT.

The CDR3 loop is CASSDWGQGSSDTQYF. The CDR3 nucleotides are TGTGCCAGCAGTGACTGGGGACAGGGGAGTTCAGATACGCAGTATTTT. The chain couples TRBV2 to TRBJ2-3, with 10 bases identical to TRBD1. In germline, CDR1 is SNHLY, CDR2 FYNNEI. This CDR3 spans 16 amino acids. Germline trimming cut 3 bases from V and 4 bases from J; bases unmatched to any gene: 7.

The chain employs TRBV5-4 and TRBJ2-5, with D uncertain. The germline gives CDR1 SGHNT, CDR2 YYREEE (reference sequence). V gave up 4 bases and J gave up 6 bases, with 7 bases separating them. The length of the CDR3 is 11 residues. CDR3 amino acids: CASSRDKTQYF. CDR3 nucleotide sequence: TGTGCCAGCAGCCGAGATAAGACCCAGTACTTC.

J is TRBJ1-2 and V is TRBV6-1; possible D gene TRBD1, 5 bases. Germline V gives CDR1 MNHNS, CDR2 SASEGT. Trimming took off 6 bases at V and 6 bases at J, with 14 bases between the two ends. This CDR3 is 13 amino acids long. The CDR3 DNA follows: TGTGCCAGCAGCGAACAGGAAATGGATGGCTACACCTTC. Residues: CASSEQEMDGYTF.

The CDR3: CASSSHSGQGSNTGELFF. CDR3 nucleotides: TGTGCCAGCAGCTCCCACTCGGGACAGGGGTCGAACACCGGGGAGCTGTTTTTT. V gene TRBV11-3 combines with J gene TRBJ2-2, with 10 nucleotides matching TRBD1. Germline V lookup: CDR1 SGHNT, CDR2 YENEEA. The CDR3 is made up of 18 amino acids. The J segment lost 0 bases and the V segment lost 4 bases, leaving 8 bases of the junction unmatched.

This clone was recorded only once. The rearrangement joins TRBV18 to TRBJ2-7; 9 positions match TRBD1. The junction had 6 bases not matched to a gene; V was cut back by 0 bases and J by 0 bases. CDR1 and CDR2 (germline): KGHSH, LQKENI. The CDR3 totals 17 residues. The CDR3 reads CASSPPGLDRGSYEQYF. CDR3 DNA: TGTGCCAGCTCACCACCGGGTTTGGACAGGGGCTCCTACGAGCAGTACTTC.

The V gene is TRBV28, the J gene TRBJ1-4; 7 bases fit TRBD1. The CDR3 loop spans 16 amino acids. V dropped 3 bases and J dropped 4; count of bases not matched to a gene: 8. CDR1 and CDR2 from the germline V gene are MDHEN and SYDVKM. In nucleotides, the CDR3 is TGTGCCAGCAGTTTCTACAGGGGCGGCGGTAATGAAAAACTGTTTTTT. It encodes CASSFYRGGGNEKLFF.

The chain combines TRBV25-1 with TRBJ2-2; D may be TRBD2 (5 bases). The CDR3 has 14 amino acids. CDR1 is MGHDK and CDR2 is SYGVNS in the germline V gene. Trimming removed 0 bases at V and 4 bases at J, with 6 bases between. This CDR3 is CASSEYRGTGELFF. As DNA, the CDR3 is TGTGCCAGCAGTGAATACCGGGGCACCGGGGAGCTGTTTTTT.

The chain couples TRBV7-2 to TRBJ2-1, with 8 bases that match TRBD2. J gave up 3 bases and V 5 bases, and 9 bases lay outside the gene matches. The germline CDR1 and CDR2 sequences are SGHTA and FQGNSA. The length of the CDR3 is 16 residues. Here the CDR3 DNA reads TGTGCCAGCAGCCCAGGAGGGCTAGCGGGCTACAATGAGCAGTTCTTC. Amino acid sequence: CASSPGGLAGYNEQFF.

The chain has TRBV6-5 and TRBJ1-3, with a tentative D call TRBD1 (5 bases). The CDR3 is 14 residues long. The germline CDR1 and CDR2 sequences are MNHEY and SVGAGI. The V end lost 0 bases, the J end lost 5 bases, and 8 bases lay between the germline ends. CDR3 nucleotides: TGTGCCAGCAGTTACTCCCAGGGAAGAAACACCATATATTTT. Protein: CASSYSQGRNTIYF.

The chain recombines TRBV11-3 with TRBJ2-7, with 8 bases lining up with TRBD1. There are 14 residues in the CDR3. Germline V gene sequence: CDR1 SGHNT, CDR2 YENEEA. Losses at the gene ends were 3 bases for V and 2 bases for J; bases not matched to a gene: 3. CDR3 DNA: TGTGCCAGCAGCTTGAAACAGGGGGCCTACGAGCAGTACTTC. It yields the protein CASSLKQGAYEQYF.

This chain joins TRBV9 and TRBJ2-2; tentatively, D is TRBD2 (5 bases). CDR1 SGDLS and CDR2 YYNGEE come from the germline V gene. The CDR3 length is 15 residues. V was clipped by 3 bases and J by 0 bases, with 9 bases between them. CDR3 nucleotide sequence: TGTGCCAGCAGCGAAACAGCGGCGAACACCGGGGAGCTGTTTTTT. This codes for CASSETAANTGELFF. The variable domain in full, completed from reference TRBV9 and TRBJ2-2, reads DSGVTQTPKHLITATGQRVTLRCSPRSGDLSVYWYQQSLDQGLQFLIQYYNGEERAKGNILERFSAQQFPDLHSELNLSSLELGDSALYFCASSETAANTGELFFGEGSRLTVL.

This sequence joins TRBV2 and TRBJ2-4, with 10 bases that match TRBD1. This CDR3 spans 16 amino acids. V shed 5 bases, J shed 4 bases, and the junction held 8 bases outside the gene matches. Germline loops: CDR1 SNHLY, CDR2 FYNNEI. The CDR3 protein is CASSPEGTGVKNIQYF. DNA of the CDR3: TGTGCCAGCAGTCCCGAGGGGACAGGGGTAAAAAACATTCAGTACTTC.

The DNA of the CDR3 is TGCAGCGTTGAACACCAGATGAACACCGGGGAGCTGTTTTTT. It encodes CSVEHQMNTGELFF. This chain joins TRBV29-1 and TRBJ2-2; no clear D. The CDR3 has 14 amino acids. Deletions cut 2 bases from V and 1 base from J, with 8 bases between. CDR1 is SQVTM and CDR2 is ANQGSEA in the germline V gene.

The count of this clone is one. This chain joins TRBV7-2 and TRBJ2-7, with 10 positions matching TRBD2. The germline V gene has CDR1 SGHTA and CDR2 FQGNSA. This CDR3 has 14 amino acids. V was clipped by 4 bases and J by 2 bases; unmatched bases: 2. CDR3 coding DNA: TGTGCCAGCAGCTCTAGCGGGAGCGCCTACGAGCAGTACTTC. Translated: CASSSSGSAYEQYF.

The rearrangement joins TRBV30 to TRBJ1-2; a possible D gene is TRBD1 (6 bases). In germline, CDR1 is GTSNPN, CDR2 SVGIG (reference sequence). This CDR3 is 11 amino acids long. Trimming pared 8 bases from V and 4 bases from J, leaving 11 bases between. CDR3 coding DNA: TGTGCCGTACGGGACACCTATGGCTACACCTTC. It yields the protein CAVRDTYGYTF.

The J gene is TRBJ1-2, the V gene TRBV4-2, with D perhaps matching TRBD1 (5 bases). Germline lookup yields CDR1 LGHNA and CDR2 YNFKEQ. With 4 bases removed from V and 3 bases from J, the gap between germline ends came to 9 bases. This CDR3 has 13 amino acids. Here the CDR3 reads CASSPPRDYGYTF. CDR3 in DNA: TGTGCCAGCAGCCCTCCCAGGGACTATGGCTACACCTTC.

The gene calls are TRBV5-1 and TRBJ1-1; TRBD1 matches 7 bases. The CDR3 runs 16 residues. V lost 3 bases to trimming and J lost 1 base; unmatched junction nucleotides: 9. Germline CDR1 is SGHRS and CDR2 is YFSETQ. The CDR3 here is CASSYRTGAKNTEAFF. The CDR3 DNA is TGCGCCAGCAGCTACAGAACAGGGGCCAAGAACACTGAAGCTTTCTTT.

The chain uses TRBV6-1 and TRBJ1-2, with 8 bases aligning to TRBD1. This CDR3 is built from 12 residues. Per the germline V gene, CDR1 is MNHNS and CDR2 is SASEGT. The V gene end was trimmed by 7 bases and the J gene end by 6 bases; junction bases not matched to a gene: 4. In DNA, the CDR3 is TGTGCCAGCAAAGGACAGGGTGATGGCTACACCTTC. Translated: CASKGQGDGYTF.